The 7 T cell receptor beta chains given below trace back to one sample, sequenced in a study of cytomegalovirus exposure and HLA in healthy donors. The primer mix had 60 Vbeta and 13 Jbeta primers. Profiled with immunoSEQ multiplex PCR; TCRdb holds only in-frame clones, not every one. The repertoire consists of 78,000 or so clones, with about 88% occurring once and the leading ten covering 2.4%. The sample comprised PBMCs. These receptors were taken from a woman aged 45 to 65 in good health and CMV-seronegative.

The V gene is TRBV5-1, the J gene TRBJ1-4; 9 bases match TRBD1. The CDR3 has 15 residues. The ends lost 4 bases at V and 3 bases at J; junction bases unmatched: 4. Germline assignment: CDR1 SGHRS and CDR2 YFSETQ. In nucleotides, the CDR3 is TGCGCCAGCAGCGGGACAGGGTGGGCTAATGAAAAACTGTTTTTT. It specifies CASSGTGWANEKLFF. The whole variable domain, remainder taken from reference TRBV5-1 and TRBJ1-4, is KAGVTQTPRYLIKTRGQQVTLSCSPISGHRSVSWYQQTPGQGLQFLFEYFSETQRNKGNFPGRFSGRQFSNSRSEMNVSTLELGDSALYLCASSGTGWANEKLFFGSGTQLSVL.

V usage is TRBV5-1 and J usage is TRBJ2-5; 7 bases fit TRBD1. Per germline, CDR1 SGHRS and CDR2 YFSETQ. This CDR3 has 17 residues. The J segment lost 2 bases and the V segment lost 0 bases, leaving 10 bases of the junction unmatched. CDR3 sequence reads: CASSLVPTRQGQETQYF. CDR3 sequence (DNA): TGCGCCAGCAGCTTGGTCCCCACCCGACAGGGTCAAGAGACCCAGTACTTC.

The rearrangement uses TRBV10-3 and TRBJ2-7, with TRBD2 matching over 10 bases. V lost 2 bases, J lost 4 bases, and 2 bases stayed unmatched. The CDR3 has 14 amino acids. CDR1 is ENHRY and CDR2 is SYGVKD in the germline V gene. DNA of the CDR3: TGTGCCATCAGTGAGCTAGCGGGAGTTTACGAGCAGTACTTC. This codes for CAISELAGVYEQYF.

The chain has TRBV6-1 and TRBJ1-2; D gene unclear. The germline V and J ends were trimmed by 5 bases and 2 bases, with 12 bases remaining between them. Germline CDR1 reads MNHNS; CDR2 reads SASEGT. This CDR3 is built from 14 residues. CDR3: CASSFWAENYGYTF. In DNA form, the CDR3 reads TGTGCCAGCAGTTTTTGGGCCGAAAACTATGGCTACACCTTC.

The chain employs TRBV6-5 and TRBJ2-2, with D hard to call. The CDR3 sequence is 14 residues long. The germline V gene has CDR1 MNHEY and CDR2 SVGAGI. The germline V and J ends were trimmed by 2 bases and 2 bases, with 6 bases remaining between them. CDR3: CASSYDINTGELFF. The CDR3 DNA reads as TGTGCCAGCAGTTACGACATAAACACCGGGGAGCTGTTTTTT.

V usage is TRBV19 and J usage is TRBJ2-7; D is possibly TRBD2 (6 bases). Germline CDR1 reads LNHDA; CDR2 reads SQIVND (reference sequence). Trimming shortened V by 0 bases and J by 3 bases, and 9 bases separated the two germline ends. The CDR3 covers 14 residues. CDR3 loop: CASSIDREDYEQYF. The DNA for the CDR3 is TGTGCCAGTAGTATAGACAGGGAGGACTACGAGCAGTACTTC.

This clone showed up just once. V is TRBV2 and J is TRBJ2-1; 9 bases map to TRBD2. CDR3 length: 15 residues. V shed 4 bases, J shed 3 bases, and the junction held 4 bases outside the gene matches. Per the germline V gene, CDR1 is SNHLY and CDR2 is FYNNEI. Here the CDR3 DNA reads TGTGCCAGCAGTGTCTCAGCGGGGGGCTACAATGAGCAGTTCTTC. Protein: CASSVSAGGYNEQFF. Together with reference TRBV2 and TRBJ2-1, the CDR3 gives the full variable domain: EPEVTQTPSHQVTQMGQEVILRCVPISNHLYFYWYRQILGQKVEFLVSFYNNEISEKSEIFDDQFSVERPDGSNFTLKIRSTKLEDSAMYFCASSVSAGGYNEQFFGPGTRLTVL.